Following are 23 T cell receptor beta chains from one sample sequenced in a study of shared clonotypes between healthy human individuals. Libraries were prepared by immunoSEQ multiplex PCR; TCRdb keeps only in-frame clonotypes and omits some of them. The profile covers approximately 2.5 million clones, with approximately 93% appearing a single time and 0.36% taken by the ten largest. Input material: naive CD4+ T cells from PBMCs. Subset denoted: CD45RA+ positively selected. Every receptor here comes from a man aged 18-30 years in good health. Some clones in this sample may be carry-over from other donors' samples.

Details on this clone: The same CDR3 also results from other DNA sequences found in this sample. The rearrangement joins TRBV18 to TRBJ2-7; D may be TRBD1 (6 bases). The CDR3 covers 13 residues. CDR1 is KGHSH, CDR2 LQKENI, per germline. The ends were cut back, 2 bases at V and 5 bases at J, with 10 bases in the middle. CDR3 coding DNA: TGTGCCAGCTCACCAAGACAGGTCGACGAGCAGTACTTC. This translates into CASSPRQVDEQYF. The whole variable domain, filled in from reference TRBV18 and TRBJ2-7, reads NAGVMQNPRHLVRRRGQEARLRCSPMKGHSHVYWYRQLPEEGLKFMVYLQKENIIDESGMPKERFSAEFPKEGPSILRIQQVVRGDSAAYFCASSPRQVDEQYFGPGTRLTVT.

This chain connects TRBV30 to TRBJ2-1, with D unclear. V lost 0 bases and J lost 7, with 7 bases in between. Germline V lookup: CDR1 GTSNPN, CDR2 SVGIG (reference sequence). This CDR3 is built from 12 residues. The CDR3 DNA is TGTGCCTGGAGTGTACTCCGGAATGAGCAGTTCTTC. The encoded protein is CAWSVLRNEQFF.

There are a few counts of this clone. The V gene is TRBV29-1, the J gene TRBJ1-1, with D unresolved. Trimming cost V 4 bases and J 5 bases, with 14 bases left between them. This CDR3 is built from 13 residues. Per germline, CDR1 SQVTM and CDR2 ANQGSEA. CDR3 DNA sequence: TGCAGCGTTGGTCCGCAGGCGGGGACTGAAGCTTTCTTT. Its protein product is CSVGPQAGTEAFF. The full variable domain, completed using reference TRBV29-1 and TRBJ1-1, is SAVISQKPSRDICQRGTSLTIQCQVDSQVTMMFWYRQQPGQSLTLIATANQGSEATYESGFVIDKFPISRPNLTFSTLTVSNMSPEDSSIYLCSVGPQAGTEAFFGQGTRLTVV.

The rearrangement links TRBV5-1 to TRBJ2-5; the D is unclear. The CDR3 contains 14 residues. From germline, CDR1 is SGHRS and CDR2 YFSETQ. Deletions cut 4 bases from V and 1 base from J, with 11 bases between. The CDR3 loop reads CASSPASGQETQYF. The CDR3 DNA reads TGCGCCAGCAGCCCCGCGTCAGGCCAAGAGACCCAGTACTTC.

The CDR3 sequence is CASRAFGSYEQYF. CDR3 sequence (DNA): TGTGCCAGCAGAGCCTTTGGCTCCTACGAGCAGTACTTC. The chain has TRBV2 and TRBJ2-7; D remains unclear. The CDR3 length is 13 residues. Trimming removed 6 bases from V and 0 bases from J, with 9 bases in between. Germline V gives CDR1 SNHLY, CDR2 FYNNEI.

This rearrangement joins TRBV20-1 to TRBJ2-3, with D hard to call. The CDR3 length is 11 residues. Germline CDR1 reads DFQATT; CDR2 reads SNEGSKA (reference sequence). Trimming stripped 4 bases from V and 4 bases from J, with 6 bases between. Here the CDR3 DNA reads TGCAGTGCTACCACGGCAGATACGCAGTATTTT. It specifies CSATTADTQYF.

This clone came up a few times. The CDR3 bases are TGTGCCAGCAGCTTGAGGGGTAAGCCCCAGCATTTT. It is translated as CASSLRGKPQHF. The V and J genes are TRBV5-6 and TRBJ1-5; a possible D gene is TRBD1 (5 bases). Germline V gene data show CDR1 as SGHDT and CDR2 as YYEEEE. V shed 1 base and J shed 8 bases, with 7 bases lying between them. The CDR3 is made up of 12 amino acids.

The chain joins TRBV6-5 to TRBJ2-7, with D perhaps TRBD1 or TRBD2 (5 bases each). The CDR3 has 15 residues. Germline V lookup: CDR1 MNHEY, CDR2 SVGAGI. Trimming pared 3 bases from V and 2 bases from J, leaving 14 bases between. DNA of the CDR3: TGTGCCAGCAGTTATAAACGGGGCAGTACCTACGAGCAGTACTTC. Amino acids: CASSYKRGSTYEQYF.

Notes on this clone: At the DNA level, this CDR3 is encoded by other sequences in the same sample as well. This chain joins TRBV4-1 and TRBJ2-5, with unresolved D. Trimming removed 3 bases from V and 2 bases from J, with 7 bases in between. The CDR3 is 13 residues long. Germline CDR1 and CDR2: MGHRA and YSYEKL. The CDR3 region has the DNA TGCGCCAGCAGCCAGGGAAGGCAAGAGACCCAGTACTTC. Encoded protein: CASSQGRQETQYF.

The V call is TRBV7-6, the J call TRBJ2-5; 9 bases agree with TRBD1. This CDR3 has 14 amino acids. Germline CDR1 is SGHVS and CDR2 is FNYEAQ. V lost 4 bases, J lost 2 bases, and 2 bases stayed unmatched. The CDR3 DNA is TGTGCCAGCAGCTATGGGACAGGGCAAGAGACCCAGTACTTC. Translated: CASSYGTGQETQYF. Using reference TRBV7-6 and TRBJ2-5 for the parts outside the CDR3, the full variable domain is GAGVSQSPRYKVTKRGQDVALRCDPISGHVSLYWYRQALGQGPEFLTYFNYEAQQDKSGLPNDRFSAERPEGSISTLTIQRTEQRDSAMYRCASSYGTGQETQYFGPGTRLLVL.

The CDR3 sequence is CASSDQGYGYTF. Written as DNA, the CDR3 is TGTGCCAGCAGTGATCAGGGGTACGGCTACACCTTC. J is TRBJ1-2 and V is TRBV2, with a weak D call TRBD1 (6 bases). This CDR3 contains 12 residues. V lost 3 bases, J lost 8 bases, and 10 bases lay in between. The germline CDR1 and CDR2 sequences are SNHLY and FYNNEI.

This chain joins TRBV27 and TRBJ2-3; the D gene is possibly TRBD1 (5 bases). Germline loops: CDR1 MNHEY, CDR2 SMNVEV (reference sequence). V dropped 5 bases and J dropped 4 bases, with 19 bases sitting between them. The CDR3 contains 16 residues. DNA for the CDR3: TGTGCCAGCAGTCTATTCCGGGCCCAGGGCGCAGATACGCAGTATTTT. Protein sequence: CASSLFRAQGADTQYF.

This chain links TRBV9 with TRBJ2-7; D call uncertain. Trimming pared 0 bases from V and 2 bases from J, leaving 15 bases between. Germline V gene data show CDR1 as SGDLS and CDR2 as YYNGEE. The CDR3 is 16 residues long. The CDR3 reads CASSVGDTGATYEQYF. Written as DNA, the CDR3 is TGTGCCAGCAGCGTAGGTGACACGGGCGCCACCTACGAGCAGTACTTC.

In this sample, this clone turned up once. J is TRBJ1-3 and V is TRBV30; D unresolved. Trimming removed 2 bases from V and 0 bases from J, with 8 bases in between. The CDR3 is made up of 14 amino acids. CDR1 and CDR2 (germline): GTSNPN, SVGIG (reference sequence). The CDR3 sequence is CAWSFVFSGNTIYF. Written as DNA, the CDR3 is TGTGCCTGGAGTTTTGTCTTCTCTGGAAACACCATATATTTT. Full variable domain (outside the CDR3, taken from reference TRBV30 and TRBJ1-3): SQTIHQWPATLVQPVGSPLSLECTVEGTSNPNLYWYRQAAGRGLQLLFYSVGIGQISSEVPQNLSASRPQDRQFILSSKKLLLSDSGFYLCAWSFVFSGNTIYFGEGSWLTVV.

There are a few counts of this clone. The chain couples TRBV18 to TRBJ2-2, with D possibly matching TRBD2 (6 bases). CDR1 KGHSH and CDR2 LQKENI come from the germline V gene. This CDR3 region has 14 residues. The V gene lost 2 bases and the J gene lost 7 bases, with 11 bases spanning the gap. Here the CDR3 DNA reads TGTGCCAGCTCACCATTCCAGGGAGGCGGGGAGCTGTTTTTT. Protein: CASSPFQGGGELFF. Complete variable domain (other parts from reference TRBV18 and TRBJ2-2): NAGVMQNPRHLVRRRGQEARLRCSPMKGHSHVYWYRQLPEEGLKFMVYLQKENIIDESGMPKERFSAEFPKEGPSILRIQQVVRGDSAAYFCASSPFQGGGELFFGEGSRLTVL.

The genes are TRBV5-1 and TRBJ2-3; D gene uncertain. The V gene lost 0 bases and the J gene lost 1 base, with 9 bases spanning the gap. From germline, CDR1 is SGHRS and CDR2 YFSETQ. CDR3 length: 15 amino acids. The CDR3 nucleotides read TGCGCCAGCAGCTTGGCCGATGCTCGCACAGATACGCAGTATTTT. This codes for CASSLADARTDTQYF.

DNA of the CDR3: TGTGCCAGCAGCCTGGGGACTAGCGGGAGCGTTCAGTACTTC. Translating it yields CASSLGTSGSVQYF. This sequence joins TRBV11-3 and TRBJ2-7, with TRBD2 identical over 14 bases. This CDR3 is 14 amino acids long. Trimming at V came to 5 bases and at J to 10 bases, leaving 7 bases not matched to a gene. Germline CDR1 is SGHNT and CDR2 is YENEEA.

The chain carries TRBV10-3 and TRBJ2-7; tentative D call: TRBD1 (6 bases). The CDR3 sequence is 13 residues long. Trimming pared 6 bases from V and 3 bases from J, leaving 12 bases between. CDR1 and CDR2 from the germline V gene are ENHRY and SYGVKD. The chain's CDR3 is CAIREGQNYEQYF. CDR3 sequence (DNA): TGTGCCATCAGGGAAGGACAGAACTACGAGCAGTACTTC.

The chain joins TRBV6-5 to TRBJ1-5, with D unclear. This CDR3 has 14 residues. V was shortened by 2 bases and J by 0 bases, with 5 bases between the two germline ends. Per the germline V gene, CDR1 is MNHEY and CDR2 is SVGAGI. The CDR3 region has the DNA TGTGCCAGCAGTTACGGAGATAGCAATCAGCCCCAGCATTTT. Translation: CASSYGDSNQPQHF.

V is TRBV9 and J is TRBJ1-5, with D possibly being TRBD1 (5 bases). The V gene's germline CDR1 is SGDLS and CDR2 YYNGEE. There are 15 residues in the CDR3. With 7 bases removed from V and 1 base from J, the gap between germline ends came to 15 bases. The CDR3 DNA reads as TGTGCCAGCGGACGGACGGGGGGAAGCAATCAGCCCCAGCATTTT. It yields the protein CASGRTGGSNQPQHF.

The chain employs TRBV4-3 and TRBJ2-7; 12 nucleotides match TRBD2. The V gene end was trimmed by 2 bases and the J gene end by 0 bases; junction bases not matched to a gene: 5. CDR3 length equals 17 residues. The germline V gene has CDR1 LGHNA and CDR2 YSLEER. The DNA of the CDR3 is TGCGCCAGCAGCCAACTGACTAGCGGGAGTTACTCCTACGAGCAGTACTTC. Translated, it gives CASSQLTSGSYSYEQYF.

In the case of this clone: Additional DNA sequences in this sample encode the identical CDR3. The rearrangement uses TRBV28 and TRBJ2-1; D may be TRBD1 (6 bases). This CDR3 contains 16 residues. The V gene's germline CDR1 is MDHEN and CDR2 SYDVKM. V dropped 6 bases and J dropped 0 bases, with 15 bases sitting between them. The CDR3 region is CASSTRQASSYNEQFF. Here the CDR3 DNA reads TGTGCCAGCAGCACGAGACAGGCCAGCTCCTACAATGAGCAGTTCTTC.

The CDR3 DNA sequence: TGTGCCAGCAGCTTACGGCTTAGCTCCTACGAGCAGTACTTC. This sequence encodes CASSLRLSSYEQYF. The genes are TRBV11-2 and TRBJ2-7; D is ambiguous. The V gene lost 2 bases and the J gene lost 0 bases, with 8 bases spanning the gap. Germline V lookup: CDR1 SGHAT, CDR2 FQNNGV. The CDR3 runs 14 residues.